Reported below is one T cell receptor beta chain. Antigen specificity is unknown. Per the germline V gene, CDR1 is ENHRY and CDR2 is SYGVKD. This CDR3 comprises 15 residues. J was trimmed by 1 base and V by 7 bases; bases with no gene match: 3. Authors of the study amplified TCR beta CDR3 regions from RNA transcripts. Initially, a first-round RT-PCR of the TCR CDR3 employed the HTBI primer set. TCRdb re-analysed the multiplex PCR reads in MiXCR, keeping a single row per CDR3 protein. The table has over 700,000 distinct CDR3 sequences, 30% to 40% seen once; the top ten hold approximately 31%. The sample is drawn from a study of T cells in Graves' hyperthyroidism and ophthalmopathy. Points from the study as a whole: Patients with ophthalmopathy were separated from those with stable hyperthyroidism by a 13 V-J model.

PBMCs stemmed from around 10 ml fresh peripheral blood. Sequenced: blood. This receptor was obtained from a woman aged 40 to 50 with Graves' hyperthyroidism. The J gene is TRBJ2-2, the V gene TRBV10-3; 10 nucleotides align to TRBD2. The CDR3 bases are TGTGCCATCAAGACTAGCGGGTTGAACACCGGGGAGCTGTTTTTT. It translates to CAIKTSGLNTGELFF.